This paragraph covers one T cell receptor beta chain sequence. This CDR3 has 17 residues. The germline gives CDR1 MGHRA, CDR2 YSYEKL. V lost 1 base, J lost 1 base, and 9 bases stayed unmatched. How the authors handled the data: Estimates of nucleated cell counts were drawn from the amplification of reference gene primers. The repertoire was sequenced with immunoSEQ multiplex PCR; TCRdb's copy has only in-frame clones and lacks some. V and J calls plus clone size are reproduced from that table; the DNA served to infer D and trimming. Of about 330,000 clones detected, 80% to 95% appear once; the ten largest clones hold around a sixth. The data belong to a study of blood T cell repertoires in COVID-19. Participants were aged about 18 to 100 years from around 24 US areas.

The V and J genes are TRBV4-1 and TRBJ2-5, with 7 bases matching TRBD2. The TCR comes from a woman between 25 and 40 years old who had recovered from COVID-19. The sequencing input was PBMCs or T cells enriched from blood (not recorded which). This chain's CDR3 is CASSQVGSGASQETQYF. The CDR3 region has the DNA TGCGCCAGCAGCCAAGTCGGGAGCGGGGCCAGCCAAGAGACCCAGTACTTC.